The rows below give T cell receptor beta chains drawn from one sample of a study of blood T cells in healthy people across ages. Using its own MiXCR run on the 5' RACE reads, TCRdb lists one record per CDR3 protein. Of roughly 830,000 distinct CDR3 sequences in the sample, around two thirds were seen once. What was sequenced was blood. Receptors originate from a man younger than 40 in good health. Each CDR3 is given with its conserved first and last residue. Each record gives: CDR3 protein, CDR3 DNA, V gene, D gene, J gene, clone size, CDR3 length. A D gene is named only where the DNA matches it firmly. Not all rows give a size; the values are once, few, many and, for expanded clones, a class.

CDR3 protein: CASSQDREGLDEAFF; CDR3 DNA: TGCGCCAGCAGCCAAGATAGAGAGGGTTTGGATGAAGCTTTCTTT; V gene: TRBV4-3; D gene: .; J gene: TRBJ1-1; clone size: .; CDR3 length: 15
CDR3 protein: CASSYLITPGTGVSETQYF; CDR3 DNA: TGTGCCAGCAGTTACTTAATAACGCCTGGGACAGGGGTTTCGGAGACCCAGTACTTC; V gene: TRBV6-5; D gene: TRBD1; J gene: TRBJ2-5; clone size: .; CDR3 length: 19
CDR3 protein: CASSSIGLSDTQYF; CDR3 DNA: TGTGCCAGCAGCTCCATAGGACTTTCAGATACGCAGTATTTT; V gene: TRBV5-6; D gene: .; J gene: TRBJ2-3; clone size: once; CDR3 length: 14
CDR3 protein: CASSLSELGYEQYF; CDR3 DNA: TGTGCCAGCAGTTTAAGCGAATTAGGCTACGAGCAGTACTTC; V gene: TRBV27; D gene: .; J gene: TRBJ2-7; clone size: .; CDR3 length: 14
CDR3 protein: CASSPGTGMNEQFF; CDR3 DNA: TGTGCCAGCTCACCTGGGACAGGGATGAATGAGCAGTTCTTC; V gene: TRBV18; D gene: TRBD1; J gene: TRBJ2-1; clone size: .; CDR3 length: 14
CDR3 protein: CASSLVRLDRSYMFSYEQYF; CDR3 DNA: TGTGCCAGCAGCTTAGTCCGGTTGGACAGGAGCTACATGTTTTCCTACGAGCAGTACTTC; V gene: TRBV7-9; D gene: TRBD1; J gene: TRBJ2-7; clone size: .; CDR3 length: 20
CDR3 protein: CASSSGSYARETQYF; CDR3 DNA: TGTGCCAGCAGCTCCGGTAGCTATGCCAGGGAGACCCAGTACTTC; V gene: TRBV7-2; D gene: .; J gene: TRBJ2-5; clone size: few; CDR3 length: 15
CDR3 protein: CSARALGHLQETQYF; CDR3 DNA: TGCAGTGCTAGGGCCCTGGGACACTTACAAGAGACCCAGTACTTC; V gene: TRBV20-1; D gene: .; J gene: TRBJ2-5; clone size: .; CDR3 length: 15
CDR3 protein: CSARDGRNRNYGYTF; CDR3 DNA: TGCAGTGCTAGAGATGGCAGAAACCGAAACTATGGCTACACCTTC; V gene: TRBV20-1; D gene: .; J gene: TRBJ1-2; clone size: many; CDR3 length: 15
CDR3 protein: CSARDVGGSTDTQYF; CDR3 DNA: TGCAGTGCTAGAGATGTCGGGGGAAGCACAGATACGCAGTATTTT; V gene: TRBV20-1; D gene: .; J gene: TRBJ2-3; clone size: .; CDR3 length: 15
CDR3 protein: CSAPRAGETQFF; CDR3 DNA: TGCAGTGCTCCTAGGGCAGGGGAGACCCAGTTCTTC; V gene: TRBV20-1; D gene: .; J gene: TRBJ2-1; clone size: .; CDR3 length: 12
CDR3 protein: CASSQDPGRGGADPYEQYF; CDR3 DNA: TGCGCCAGCAGCCAAGATCCGGGTCGCGGGGGGGCAGACCCCTACGAGCAGTACTTC; V gene: TRBV4-3; D gene: TRBD2; J gene: TRBJ2-7; clone size: .; CDR3 length: 19
CDR3 protein: CASSFGGSGYTF; CDR3 DNA: TGTGCCAGCAGTTTCGGGGGCAGCGGCTACACCTTC; V gene: TRBV12-3/TRBV12-4; D gene: .; J gene: TRBJ1-2; clone size: few; CDR3 length: 12